A single sample is the source of the 15 T cell receptor beta chains below, sequenced in a study of T cells in Graves' hyperthyroidism and ophthalmopathy. RNA transcripts served as the template for amplifying TCR beta CDR3 regions. TCR CDR3 regions were first amplified by RT-PCR with HTBI primers. MiXCR, applied by TCRdb to the multiplex PCR reads, yields one record per CDR3 protein. The sample holds under 450,000 distinct CDR3 sequences, 15% to 19% seen once. Source material: blood. Receptors originate from a woman aged 18 to 35 with Graves' hyperthyroidism.

This clonotype was recorded a few times. V gene TRBV20-1 combines with J gene TRBJ1-3; D remains unclear. The CDR3 consists of 14 residues. CDR1 DFQATT and CDR2 SNEGSKA come from the germline V gene (reference sequence). The V gene lost 0 bases and the J gene lost 1 base, with 7 bases spanning the gap. CDR3 sequence reads: CSARDYGSGNTIYF. CDR3 in DNA: TGCAGTGCTAGAGATTACGGTTCTGGAAACACCATATATTTT.

This clonotype came up many times. The rearrangement joins TRBV2 to TRBJ1-1; D gene ambiguous. Trimming took 7 bases from V and 7 from J, leaving 10 bases between them. This CDR3 spans 11 amino acids. Germline V lookup: CDR1 SNHLY, CDR2 FYNNEI. The CDR3 nucleotides read TGTGCCAGCATGCCCCAGGTTGAAGCTTTCTTT. Its translation: CASMPQVEAFF.

In the case of this clonotype: A much larger clone is a single base away; this may be a read error. The J gene is TRBJ2-7, the V gene TRBV28, with TRBD2 matching 14 bases. Germline CDR1 is MDHEN and CDR2 is SYDVKM. The CDR3 consists of 14 residues. DNA for the CDR3: TGTGCCGGCAGTTGGACTAGCGGGGGGTACGAGCAGTACTTC. Translated, it gives CAGSWTSGGYEQYF. The whole variable domain, filled in from reference TRBV28 and TRBJ2-7, reads DVKVTQSSRYLVKRTGEKVFLECVQDMDHENMFWYRQDPGLGLRLIYFSYDVKMKEKGDIPEGYSVSREKKERFSLILESASTNQTSMYLCAGSWTSGGYEQYFGPGTRLTVT.

This clonotype was seen a few times. Written as DNA, the CDR3 is TGTGCCAGCAGTGATAGACAGTGGGGGGTGGACGAGCAGTACTTC. Protein product: CASSDRQWGVDEQYF. The chain carries TRBV6-1 and TRBJ2-7, with a possible D match to TRBD2 (6 bases). V lost 3 bases, J lost 5 bases, and 17 bases lay in between. CDR3 size: 15 residues. Germline V gene sequence: CDR1 MNHNS, CDR2 SASEGT.

Concerning this clonotype itself: A much larger clone lies a single base off, so this may be a read error. The V and J genes are TRBV6-1 and TRBJ2-5; 13 positions agree with TRBD2. Germline CDR1 MNHNS, CDR2 SASEGT. CDR3 length equals 15 residues. The CDR3 reads CASKTSGGLKVTRYF. CDR3 sequence (DNA): TGTGCCAGCAAGACTAGCGGGGGGCTTAAGGTGACCCGGTACTTC.

This clonotype came up a few times. The genes are TRBV14 and TRBJ2-1, with D hard to call. This CDR3 comprises 14 residues. V was pared by 4 bases and J by 0 bases, with 7 bases between. Per the germline V gene, CDR1 is SGHDN and CDR2 is FVKESK. CDR3 bases: TGTGCCAGCAGCCCGTGGAGCTCCTACAATGAGCAGTTCTTC. Protein product: CASSPWSSYNEQFF.

This sequence joins TRBV5-8 and TRBJ1-1; 8 bases are shared with TRBD1. There are 14 residues in the CDR3. V was clipped by 2 bases and J by 5 bases; unmatched bases: 5. CDR1 SGHTS and CDR2 YDEGEE come from the germline V gene. The CDR3 coding sequence is TGTGCCAGCAGCTTCGGACAGGGCAGTACTGAAGCTTTCTTT. It encodes CASSFGQGSTEAFF.

This clonotype occurred many times. The chain recombines TRBV18 with TRBJ1-1; unclear D gene. V dropped 2 bases and J dropped 2 bases, with 9 bases sitting between them. Looked up from germline, CDR1 is KGHSH and CDR2 is LQKENI. CDR3 length: 14 residues. The CDR3 protein is CASSPARTNTEAFF. The CDR3 DNA sequence: TGTGCCAGCTCACCAGCCAGGACTAACACTGAAGCTTTCTTT.

This clonotype was recorded a few times. This chain's CDR3 is CASSGVGTETQYF. DNA of the CDR3: TGTGCCAGCAGTGGTGTGGGCACGGAGACCCAGTACTTC. This chain uses TRBV2 with TRBJ2-5; no firm D call. CDR1 and CDR2 from the germline V gene are SNHLY and FYNNEI. Trimming pared 4 bases from V and 5 bases from J, leaving 11 bases between. The CDR3 loop spans 13 amino acids.

The gene calls are TRBV10-2 and TRBJ1-3, with 7 bases identical to TRBD1. Germline CDR1 reads WSHSY; CDR2 reads SAAADI. Trimming took 4 bases from V and 0 from J; bases not matched to a gene: 9. The CDR3 runs to 17 residues. The DNA of the CDR3 is TGCGCCAGCAGTGCCAGCGGGACAGCGGCCTCTGGAAACACCATATATTTT. This translates into CASSASGTAASGNTIYF.

This chain uses TRBV28 with TRBJ1-4; D might be TRBD1 (5 bases). The CDR3 totals 12 residues. From germline, CDR1 is MDHEN and CDR2 SYDVKM. CDR3 in amino acids: CATAGFEEKLFF. The CDR3 nucleotides read TGTGCAACAGCAGGGTTCGAGGAGAAACTGTTTTTT.

This rearrangement joins TRBV20-1 to TRBJ2-7, with TRBD1 matching 10 bases. The length of the CDR3 is 15 residues. CDR1 and CDR2 from the germline V gene are DFQATT and SNEGSKA (reference sequence). V trimming: 1 base; J trimming: 5 bases; junction bases outside the gene matches: 8. The CDR3 protein is CSARGTDRGRNEQYF. The CDR3 DNA follows: TGCAGTGCTAGAGGAACTGACAGGGGGCGTAACGAGCAGTACTTC.

This clonotype appeared many times. The rearrangement links TRBV11-3 to TRBJ2-1; possibly TRBD2 for D (6 bases). The CDR3 is 14 amino acids. With 3 bases removed from V and 7 bases from J, the gap between germline ends came to 13 bases. CDR1 is SGHNT, CDR2 YENEEA, per germline. The CDR3 DNA sequence: TGTGCCAGCAGCTTGGACGGCGCGGGGAATGAGCAGTTCTTC. It encodes CASSLDGAGNEQFF.

This clonotype occurred many times. The chain is built from TRBV6-1 and TRBJ1-1, with 7 bases identical to TRBD1. With 8 bases clipped from V and 1 base from J, the junction kept 7 bases outside the gene matches. CDR1 MNHNS and CDR2 SASEGT come from the germline V gene. This CDR3 has 14 amino acids. The CDR3 spells CASVDRDRNTEAFF. CDR3 DNA: TGTGCCAGCGTCGACCGGGACAGGAACACTGAAGCTTTCTTT.

This clonotype showed up just once. The rearrangement joins TRBV30 to TRBJ1-1; D unclear. The ends were cut back, 2 bases at V and 3 bases at J, with 10 bases in the middle. CDR3 length equals 13 residues. Germline CDR1 is GTSNPN and CDR2 is SVGIG (reference sequence). The CDR3 here is CAWSTFTHTEAFF. The CDR3 DNA reads as TGTGCCTGGAGTACTTTCACTCACACTGAAGCTTTCTTT.